This TCR beta chain was sequenced in a study of blood T cells in healthy people across ages. The CDR3 extends over 15 amino acids. Germline lookup yields CDR1 SGDLS and CDR2 YYNGEE. With 2 bases removed from V and 5 bases from J, the gap between germline ends came to 16 bases. A sample-barcoded 5' primer and a J-beta primer mix were used in a second PCR of roughly 6 to 11 cycles. TCRdb passed the 5' RACE reads through MiXCR, listing each CDR3 protein once. The sample includes 750,000 to 950,000 distinct CDR3 sequences, around a quarter of them seen just once. The same data also contributed to another study, on T cells of mothers and their children.

Sequences were obtained from blood. This TCR was sampled from a boy aged 5-17 years in good health. This chain uses TRBV9 with TRBJ1-2; D is unclear. The CDR3 nucleotides are TGTGCCAGCAGCGTGGGAGGAGCAGGAGCTTATGGCTACACCTTC. Translation gives CASSVGGAGAYGYTF.